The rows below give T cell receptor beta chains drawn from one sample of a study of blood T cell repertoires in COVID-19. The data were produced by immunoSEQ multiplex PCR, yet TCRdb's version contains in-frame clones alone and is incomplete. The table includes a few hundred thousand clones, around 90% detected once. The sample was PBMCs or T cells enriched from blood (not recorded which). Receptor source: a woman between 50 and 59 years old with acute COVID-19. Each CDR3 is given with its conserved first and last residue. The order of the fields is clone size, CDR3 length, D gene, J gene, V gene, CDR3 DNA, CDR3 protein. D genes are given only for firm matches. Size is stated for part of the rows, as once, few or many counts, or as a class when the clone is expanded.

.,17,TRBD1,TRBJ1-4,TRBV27,TGTGCCAGCAGTTTCCCGGGACCAGGGGGCAAGTTGGAAAAACTGTTTTTT,CASSFPGPGGKLEKLFF
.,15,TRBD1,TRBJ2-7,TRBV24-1,TGTGCCACCAGTGACGCCGGGGACAGCTCCTACGAGCAGTACTTC,CATSDAGDSSYEQYF
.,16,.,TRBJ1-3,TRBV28,TGTGCCAGCAGACCACGCGGGGGGCTGTTTGGAAACACCATATATTTT,CASRPRGGLFGNTIYF
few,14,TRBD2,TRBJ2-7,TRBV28,TGTGCCAGCAGTCCCTTAGCGGGACGGGGCGAGCAGTACTTC,CASSPLAGRGEQYF
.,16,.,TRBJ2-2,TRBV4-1,TGCGCCAGCAGCCAAGATCCGGGACAGAACACCGGGGAGCTGTTTTTT,CASSQDPGQNTGELFF
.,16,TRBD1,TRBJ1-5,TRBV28,TGTGCCAGCAGTTGGACAGGGAGAGGAGGCAATCAGCCCCAGCATTTT,CASSWTGRGGNQPQHF
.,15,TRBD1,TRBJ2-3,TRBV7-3,TGTGCCAGCAGCTTAATCGGGACAGGGGTTGATACGCAGTATTTT,CASSLIGTGVDTQYF
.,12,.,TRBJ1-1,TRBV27,TGTGCCAGCAGTCTGCCGGGGGCTGAAGCTTTCTTT,CASSLPGAEAFF
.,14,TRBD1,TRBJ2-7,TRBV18,TGTGCCAGCTCAACGGGACAGGCTCCCTACGAGCAGTACTTC,CASSTGQAPYEQYF
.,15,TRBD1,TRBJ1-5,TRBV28,TGTGCCAGCAGTTTAGGAGGGACAGGCGGTCAGCCCCAGCATTTT,CASSLGGTGGQPQHF
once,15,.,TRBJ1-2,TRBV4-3,TGCGCCAGCAGCCAACCGGGGAGTACTTACTATGGCTACACCTTC,CASSQPGSTYYGYTF
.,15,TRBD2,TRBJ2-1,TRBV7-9,TGTGCCAGCCGACTAGCGGGACGAGTCTACAATGAGCAGTTCTTC,CASRLAGRVYNEQFF
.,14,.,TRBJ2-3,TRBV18,TGTGCCAGCTCACCGCCGGGAGTCGGAGATACGCAGTATTTT,CASSPPGVGDTQYF
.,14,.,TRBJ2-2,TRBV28,TGTGCCAGCAGTGGAGGGATCATAACCGGGGAGCTGTTTTTT,CASSGGIITGELFF
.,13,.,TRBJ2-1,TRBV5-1,TGCGCCAGCAGCGTCCGGGAGACGGATGAGCAGTTCTTC,CASSVRETDEQFF
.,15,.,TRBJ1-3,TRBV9,TGTGCCAGCAGCGTAGGAGATCTCTCTGGAAACACCATATATTTT,CASSVGDLSGNTIYF
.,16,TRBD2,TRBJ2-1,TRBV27,TGTGCCAGCAGTTTATCGGGGGGGAATTTCTACAATGAGCAGTTCTTC,CASSLSGGNFYNEQFF
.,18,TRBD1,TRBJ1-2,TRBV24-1,TGTGCCACCAGTGATTCTGGACCACAGGGGCCCCAACTCTATGGCTACACCTTC,CATSDSGPQGPQLYGYTF
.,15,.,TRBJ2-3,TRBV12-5,TGTGCTAGTGGTCCCGGAGGGGCGTCCACAGATACGCAGTATTTT,CASGPGGASTDTQYF
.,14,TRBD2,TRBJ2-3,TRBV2,TGTGCCAGCAGTGGGACTAGCGCCACAGATACGCAGTATTTT,CASSGTSATDTQYF
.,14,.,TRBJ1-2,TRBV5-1,TGCGCCAGCAGCCCACTAGGAGCCGGCTATGGCTACACCTTC,CASSPLGAGYGYTF
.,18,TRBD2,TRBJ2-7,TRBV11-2,TGTGCCAGCAGCTCCCCACATTGGTCTAGCGGGGTTTCCTACGAGCAGTACTTC,CASSSPHWSSGVSYEQYF
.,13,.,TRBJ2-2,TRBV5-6,TGTGCCAGCAGCTTTAGGAACACCGGGGAGCTGTTTTTT,CASSFRNTGELFF
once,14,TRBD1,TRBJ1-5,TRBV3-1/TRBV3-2,TGTGCCAGCAGCCAGGGGACAGCCAGACAGCCCCAGCATTTT,CASSQGTARQPQHF
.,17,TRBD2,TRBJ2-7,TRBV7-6,TGTGCCAGCAGCAACCAAACCGGGACTAAACTCTCCTACGAGCAGTACTTC,CASSNQTGTKLSYEQYF
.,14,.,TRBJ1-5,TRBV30,TGTGCCTGGAGTGTTGCGGGGGGCGGTCAGCCCCAGCATTTT,CAWSVAGGGQPQHF
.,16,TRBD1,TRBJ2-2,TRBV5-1,TGCGCCAGCAGCGCCTCCGGGACAGCGAACACCGGGGAGCTGTTTTTT,CASSASGTANTGELFF
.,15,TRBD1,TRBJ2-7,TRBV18,TGTGCCAGCTCGCCGTCCGGGACAGGGACCTACGAGCAGTACTTC,CASSPSGTGTYEQYF
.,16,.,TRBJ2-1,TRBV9,TGTGCCAGCAGCGTAGGTGCGGGTAGCTCCTACAATGAGCAGTTCTTC,CASSVGAGSSYNEQFF
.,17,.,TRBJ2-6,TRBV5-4,TGTGCCAGCAGCCCTGGGTACGGGGGACGTGGGGCCAACGTCCTGACTTTC,CASSPGYGGRGANVLTF
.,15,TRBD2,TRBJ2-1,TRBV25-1,TGTGCCAGTTCACAACTAGCGGGAGGCTACAATGAGCAGTTCTTC,CASSQLAGGYNEQFF
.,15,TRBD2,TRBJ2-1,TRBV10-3,TGTGCCATCAGTGAGTCCACGGGGGGGTACAATGAGCAGTTCTTC,CAISESTGGYNEQFF
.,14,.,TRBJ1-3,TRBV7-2,TGTGCCAGCACCCCCCCGCAGGCTGGAAACACCATATATTTT,CASTPPQAGNTIYF
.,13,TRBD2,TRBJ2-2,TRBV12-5,TGTGCTAGTGGACGACTAGCGACCGGGGAGCTGTTTTTT,CASGRLATGELFF
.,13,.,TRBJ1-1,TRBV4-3,TGCGCCAGCAGCCAAGGAAGACGGGAGGTATCATTCTTT,CASSQGRREVSFF
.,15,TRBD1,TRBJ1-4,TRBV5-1,TGCGCCAGCAGCATGGGGGACAGGGGGTTGGAAAAACTGTTTTTT,CASSMGDRGLEKLFF
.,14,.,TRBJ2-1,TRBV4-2,TGTGCCAGCAGCCAAGTCGGCGGTTACAATGAGCAGTTCTTC,CASSQVGGYNEQFF
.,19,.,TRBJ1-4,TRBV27,TGTGCCAGCAGTTTACGCCTTCTCCTCGGGGGGCGAATTAGGGAAAAACTGTTTTTT,CASSLRLLLGGRIREKLFF
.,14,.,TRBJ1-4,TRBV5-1,TGCGCCAGCAGGGATTTTGAGGGTTCAGAAAAACTGTTTTTT,CASRDFEGSEKLFF
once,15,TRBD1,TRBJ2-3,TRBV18,TGTGCCAGCTCAAAGGGACAGGGGGTGGAAGATACGCAGTATTTT,CASSKGQGVEDTQYF
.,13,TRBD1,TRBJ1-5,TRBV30,TGTGCCTGGAGTCAGGGGGTGGCTCAGCCCCAGCATTTT,CAWSQGVAQPQHF
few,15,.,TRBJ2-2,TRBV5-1,TGCGCCAGCAGCTTGGGTGTCGGAGGCACCGGGGAGCTGTTTTTT,CASSLGVGGTGELFF
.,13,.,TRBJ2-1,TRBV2,TGTGCCAGCAGTGAGTGGGAGAGGAATGAGCAGTTCTTC,CASSEWERNEQFF
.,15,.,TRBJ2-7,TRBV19,TGTGCCAGTAGTATCCCCCGCGGGGCGATGTACGAGCAGTACTTC,CASSIPRGAMYEQYF
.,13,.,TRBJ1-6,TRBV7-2,TGTGCCAGCAGCACAAACAGGGATTCACCCCTCCACTTT,CASSTNRDSPLHF
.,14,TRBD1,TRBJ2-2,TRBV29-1,TGCAGCGTTGAAAGTAGGGGGCGAATCGGGGAGCTGTTTTTT,CSVESRGRIGELFF
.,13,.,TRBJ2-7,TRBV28,TGTGCCAGCAGTTATGGCAGTTTATACGAGCAGTACTTC,CASSYGSLYEQYF
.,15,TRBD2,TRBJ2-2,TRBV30,TGTGCCTGGAGTGTTGGCGGGAGTGTCGCCGGGGAGCTGTTTTTT,CAWSVGGSVAGELFF
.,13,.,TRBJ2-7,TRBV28,TGTGCCAGCAGTTTCTACGGGTCCTACGAGCAGTACTTC,CASSFYGSYEQYF
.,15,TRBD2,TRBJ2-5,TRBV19,TGTGCCAGTAGTACGGGCCTAGCGGGACAAGAGACCCAGTACTTC,CASSTGLAGQETQYF
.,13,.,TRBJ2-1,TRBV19,TGTGCCAGTAGTATGGGAGGAGACAATGAGCAGTTCTTC,CASSMGGDNEQFF
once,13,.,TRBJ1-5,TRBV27,TGTGCCAGCAGAAAGAATTCGGATCAGCCCCAGCATTTT,CASRKNSDQPQHF
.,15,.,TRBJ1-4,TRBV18,TGTGCCAGCTCGCCAGTGGCAGGGACATATGAAAAACTGTTTTTT,CASSPVAGTYEKLFF
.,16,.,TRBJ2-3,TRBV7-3,TGTGCCAGCAGCTTAAACCTTAGCCCAAGCACAGATACGCAGTATTTT,CASSLNLSPSTDTQYF
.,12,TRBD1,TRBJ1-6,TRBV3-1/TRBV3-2,TGTGCCAGCGGACAGGGCAATTCACCCCTCCACTTT,CASGQGNSPLHF
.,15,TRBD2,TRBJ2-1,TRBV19,TGTGCCAGTAGTATTGTGGCGGGAGCTGGCAATGAGCAGTTCTTC,CASSIVAGAGNEQFF
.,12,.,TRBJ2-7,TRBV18,TGTGCCAGCTCAAGCGGTACCTACGAGCAGTACTTC,CASSSGTYEQYF